This TCR beta chain was obtained from a study of immune evolution from preneoplasia to lung adenocarcinoma. Findings and caveats of the study: Clonality was highest in normal lung, lower in later-stage lesions apparently.

Germline V gives CDR1 SEHNR, CDR2 FQNEAQ (reference sequence). This CDR3 is built from 11 residues. V lost 3 bases to trimming and J lost 7 bases, with 7 bases between them. This clone has just one count. The antigen remains unidentified. H&E slides confirmed each diagnosis, reviewed by two pathologists independently. Only in-frame clones appear in the TCRdb table, and some are missing; sequencing was by immunoSEQ multiplex PCR. The table has roughly 3,100 clones, roughly 82% seen once. This rearrangement joins TRBV7-9 to TRBJ2-7, with D uncertain. The receptor was derived from a person aged 55 to 79 with lung adenocarcinoma. Sequencing was performed on FFPE lung adenocarcinoma in situ tissue. The CDR3 DNA sequence: TGTGCCAGCAGCTTGAGTGGGGAGCAGTACTTC. Its translation: CASSLSGEQYF.